The 16 T cell receptor beta chains below come from one sample, sequenced in a study of vaccination effects on CD4 cells after COVID-19. Under the ViraFEST assay, PBMC were stimulated with viral peptide pools so that antigen-specific CD4+ T cells expanded. Sequencing was performed afterwards. Upon completion of 10 to 11 days in culture, CD4+ T cells were isolated. Nucleocapsid antibody tests were negative, and the vaccine recipients had no prior SARS-CoV-2 infection. Repertoires were generated with immunoSEQ multiplex PCR, while TCRdb's copy carries only in-frame clones and drops some. The sample includes more than 20,000 clones, about 74% of them seen just once. Which antigens these TCRs recognize remains unknown. Sequencing used CD4+ T cells from PBMCs cultured with HCoV-NL63 spike peptides, obtained before COVID-19 vaccination. The receptors were sampled from a human donor who received a COVID-19 vaccine.

This sequence joins TRBV7-9 and TRBJ1-2, with a possible D match to TRBD1 (5 bases). This CDR3 comprises 14 residues. V was cut by 1 base and J by 6 bases, with 12 bases left in between. In germline, CDR1 is SEHNR, CDR2 FQNEAQ (reference sequence). The CDR3 bases are TGTGCCAGCAGCTTAGGGTCCGAGGGACATGGCTACACCTTC. This translates into CASSLGSEGHGYTF.

This clone was found once. The rearrangement joins TRBV28 to TRBJ1-4; no reliable D call. V shed 6 bases and J shed 5 bases, with 4 bases lying between them. Per germline, CDR1 MDHEN and CDR2 SYDVKM. The CDR3 consists of 11 residues. CDR3 sequence reads: CASRENEKLFF. CDR3 bases: TGTGCCAGCAGGGAAAATGAAAAACTGTTTTTT.

This clone was detected once. The gene calls are TRBV6-4 and TRBJ1-3; 11 nucleotides agree with TRBD1. Germline CDR1 MRHNA, CDR2 SNTAGT. The CDR3 has 14 amino acids. Trimming cost V 6 bases and J 6 bases; bases outside gene matches: 4. CDR3 bases: TGTGCCAGCAGGTCGGGACAGGGGGTAAACACCATATATTTT. Its translation is CASRSGQGVNTIYF.

The gene calls are TRBV18 and TRBJ1-6; D remains ambiguous. Germline V lookup: CDR1 KGHSH, CDR2 LQKENI. The CDR3 has 17 residues. Trimming took off 4 bases at V and 5 bases at J, with 18 bases between the two ends. The CDR3 nucleotides are TGTGCCAGCTCACTCCAAGGTTTGGACGGAGATAATTCACCCCTCCACTTT. Its protein product is CASSLQGLDGDNSPLHF.

The chain has TRBV15 and TRBJ1-2, with D hard to call. Germline CDR1 is LNHNV and CDR2 is YYDKDF (reference sequence). V shed 7 bases and J shed 8 bases, with 20 bases lying between them. The CDR3 contains 14 residues. CDR3 sequence: CATISHGSLGGYTF. In DNA form, the CDR3 reads TGTGCCACCATAAGTCATGGCAGCCTCGGAGGCTACACCTTC.

Notes on this clone: Additional DNA sequences in this sample encode the identical CDR3. The chain links TRBV12-3 or TRBV12-4 to TRBJ1-5, with D hard to call. Trimming removed 0 bases from V and 4 bases from J, with 4 bases in between. The CDR3 extends over 13 amino acids. This CDR3 reads CASSLAENQPQHF. The CDR3 coding sequence is TGTGCCAGCAGTTTAGCGGAGAATCAGCCCCAGCATTTT.

This chain links TRBV6-5 with TRBJ1-5, with D tentatively TRBD1 (5 bases). CDR1 is MNHEY and CDR2 is SVGAGI in the germline V gene. CDR3 length: 15 amino acids. The ends were cut back, 6 bases at V and 2 bases at J, with 14 bases in the middle. This CDR3 is CASSSADSRNQPQHF. DNA of the CDR3: TGTGCCAGCAGCTCGGCTGACAGCCGCAATCAGCCCCAGCATTTT.

V is TRBV3-1 (or the pseudogene TRBV3-2) and J is TRBJ1-1, with D perhaps matching TRBD1 (5 bases). Germline V CDR1 and CDR2: LGHDT, YNNKEL (reference sequence). CDR3 length: 14 residues. V was clipped by 2 bases and J by 2 bases, with 9 bases between them. The CDR3 sequence: CASSQNTGNTEAFF. In DNA, the CDR3 is TGTGCCAGCAGCCAAAACACAGGTAACACTGAAGCTTTCTTT.

The chain is built from TRBV18 and TRBJ1-1; tentative D call: TRBD1 (6 bases). Germline-derived CDR1 and CDR2 are KGHSH and LQKENI. Trimming removed 6 bases at V and 6 bases at J, with 20 bases between. The CDR3 spans 15 residues. The CDR3 spells CASSPRSRGGSEAFF. As DNA, the CDR3 is TGTGCCAGCTCGCCGAGGAGCAGGGGCGGTTCTGAAGCTTTCTTT.

The chain couples TRBV30 to TRBJ1-6; TRBD1 matches at 7 bases. The CDR3 length is 14 residues. V lost 5 bases to trimming and J lost 6 bases; unmatched junction nucleotides: 7. Germline CDR1 GTSNPN, CDR2 SVGIG (reference sequence). DNA of the CDR3: TGTGCCTGGGTACAGGGGATTCGTAATTCACCCCTCCACTTT. Its translation: CAWVQGIRNSPLHF.

With regard to this clone: One junction end disagrees with the germline gene, perhaps due to a read error. The chain is built from TRBV7-2 and TRBJ2-4; D is undetermined. CDR3 length: 14 amino acids. Germline V gene lookup returns CDR1 SGHTA and CDR2 FQGNSA. CDR3 sequence: CASSLGSPGGWLHF. The CDR3 DNA sequence: TGTGCCAGCAGCTTAGGATCACCCGGCGGTTGGTTGCACTTC.

The gene calls are TRBV18 and TRBJ2-3, with 7 nucleotides matching TRBD2. The CDR3 sequence is 13 residues long. V shed 4 bases and J 5 bases; nucleotides not matched to a gene: 3. CDR1 is KGHSH and CDR2 is LQKENI in the germline V gene. The CDR3 here is CASSLGRGDTQYF. As DNA, the CDR3 is TGTGCCAGCTCACTGGGGAGGGGAGATACGCAGTATTTT.

Note on this clone: Within the sample, other DNA sequences also encode this same CDR3. V usage is TRBV9 and J usage is TRBJ2-3; D remains ambiguous. Trimming removed 0 bases at V and 3 bases at J, with 11 bases between. Germline V gene data show CDR1 as SGDLS and CDR2 as YYNGEE. The CDR3 sequence is 15 residues long. The CDR3 loop reads CASSVGAVGTDTQYF. The CDR3 DNA reads as TGTGCCAGCAGCGTAGGGGCAGTTGGTACAGATACGCAGTATTTT.

The rearrangement links TRBV7-2 to TRBJ2-2; 12 bases map to TRBD2. Losses at the gene ends were 3 bases for V and 4 bases for J; bases not matched to a gene: 9. CDR1 is SGHTA and CDR2 is FQGNSA in the germline V gene. The CDR3 has 18 amino acids. The DNA for the CDR3 is TGTGCCAGCAGCTTTAAACTGACTAGCGGGGGATTCACCGGGGAGCTGTTTTTT. This codes for CASSFKLTSGGFTGELFF.

The V gene is TRBV7-9, the J gene TRBJ2-2; D remains ambiguous. Germline lookup yields CDR1 SEHNR and CDR2 FQNEAQ (reference sequence). The CDR3 spans 12 residues. Trimming pared 5 bases from V and 3 bases from J, leaving 4 bases between. The CDR3 nucleotides read TGTGCCAGCAGCGGGGACACCGGGGAGCTGTTTTTT. It codes for CASSGDTGELFF.

There are a few counts of this clone. The chain uses TRBV3-1 (or the pseudogene TRBV3-2) and TRBJ1-6, with a tentative D call TRBD1 (6 bases). Trimming took off 2 bases at V and 7 bases at J, with 12 bases between the two ends. CDR1 and CDR2 from the germline V gene are LGHDT and YNNKEL (reference sequence). This CDR3 region has 15 residues. The CDR3 DNA is TGTGCCAGCAGCCAACCCTCAGACAGGAATTCACCCCTCCACTTT. As protein: CASSQPSDRNSPLHF.